This TCR beta chain was sequenced during a study of identifying expanded T cells in peripheral blood. Germline CDR1 reads ENHRY; CDR2 reads SYGVKD. V lost 8 bases to trimming and J lost 2 bases; unmatched junction nucleotides: 6. The CDR3 contains 14 residues. TCRdb's table, derived via immunoSEQ multiplex PCR, lists solely in-frame clones and lacks some. In the table there are about 81,000 clones, about four fifths of which are singletons. With regard to this clone: What it binds is not known.

General observations from the study: Across healthy donors, higher total template counts meant significantly greater approximately two-week count variance.

What was sequenced was blood. This chain joins TRBV10-3 and TRBJ2-1, with 7 bases fitting TRBD2. The receptor was isolated from a person aged 18 to 75 in good health. CDR3 loop: CAIGYGTTYNEQFF. Here the CDR3 DNA reads TGTGCCATCGGTTACGGGACTACCTACAATGAGCAGTTCTTC.